This TCR beta chain comes out of a study of T cell repertoires in cytomegalovirus infection. V lost 0 bases and J 6 bases, leaving 5 bases between the germline ends. Germline CDR1 LNHDA, CDR2 SQIVND (reference sequence). The CDR3 runs to 12 residues. TCRdb re-called the reads through MiXCR, storing one row per CDR3 protein. Found here are roughly 500,000 distinct CDR3 sequences, about 10% of them singletons; the top ten hold about 10%. The specimen sequenced was PBMCs. This clonotype was sampled from a human donor in good health (CMV status not recorded). Some clones in this sample may be carry-over from other donors' samples. The chain has TRBV19 and TRBJ1-2; D call uncertain. This CDR3 reads CASSIDPNGYTF. As DNA, the CDR3 is TGTGCCAGTAGTATAGACCCTAATGGCTACACCTTC.